This T cell receptor (beta chain) was sequenced during a study of CD8+CD57+ T cells in acquired aplastic anemia. Study conclusions and caveats: Overlapping CD8+ CDR3 repertoires of patients and controls contained approximately 28 shared sequences.

Only patients with CD8+CD57+ cell expansion on flow cytometry were chosen for sequencing. V was trimmed by 8 bases and J by 3 bases, leaving 20 bases between them. Germline CDR1 SEHNR, CDR2 FQNEAQ (reference sequence). This CDR3 comprises 15 residues. Profiling that covered TCR beta VDJ and CDR3 relied on genomic DNA as its template. MiXCR was run by TCRdb on the reads, yielding one entry per CDR3 protein. The sample yields approximately 98,000 distinct CDR3 sequences, 55% to 70% seen once. This clonotype has a count of ten or more. Its antigen is as yet unknown. The chain uses TRBV7-9 and TRBJ2-7, with D maybe TRBD1 (7 bases). The clonotype comes from a human donor with aplastic anemia. Sequencing used sorted CD4+, CD8+, or CD8+CD57+ T cells (not recorded which) from PBMCs. Here the CDR3 DNA reads TGTGCCAGCGTTGCCCCCAGGGGGGATCGCTACGAGCAGTACTTC. As protein: CASVAPRGDRYEQYF.